The 2 T cell receptor beta chains in this list originate from one sample, sequenced in a study of T-cell memory formation after mild COVID-19. TCRdb redid the calling of the 5' RACE reads with MiXCR, one entry per CDR3 protein. The profile shows 90,000 to 120,000 distinct CDR3 sequences, 15% to 20% of them singletons. The specimen was PBMCs or a T cell subset sorted from them (not recorded which). All receptors derive from a young man who had mild COVID-19 (a few samples of this study predate the infection). Cell type and time point are not known.

The chain carries TRBV6-5 and TRBJ1-5; the D gene is possibly TRBD1 (5 bases). This CDR3 region has 13 residues. With 6 bases removed from V and 1 base from J, the gap between germline ends came to 7 bases. Germline V gives CDR1 MNHEY, CDR2 SVGAGI. CDR3 coding DNA: TGTGCCAGCAGAGACAGAAGCAATCAGCCCCAGCATTTT. The encoded protein is CASRDRSNQPQHF.

This clonotype occurred a few times. The chain joins TRBV10-3 to TRBJ1-3; D possibly corresponds to TRBD1 (5 bases). CDR1 is ENHRY and CDR2 is SYGVKD in the germline V gene. V was shortened by 2 bases and J by 4 bases, with 9 bases between the two germline ends. The CDR3 is made up of 14 amino acids. CDR3 in amino acids: CAISEAGSGNTIYF. The CDR3 bases are TGTGCCATCAGTGAGGCAGGGTCCGGAAACACCATATATTTT.